This T cell receptor (beta chain) was identified during a study of T-cell reconstitution after alpha-beta-depleted transplantation in children. Study-level points and caveats: Several hundred expanded graft clones reportedly were the source of alpha-beta T cells about two months after transplant. T-cell counts and diversity were attributed mostly to newly produced T cells one year after transplant.

A note on this clonotype: The antigen remains undetermined.

Researchers prepared the TCRbeta library using unique molecular identifiers, the study reports. TCRdb independently ran MiXCR on the PCR reads; one entry per CDR3 protein. The data hold roughly 310,000 distinct CDR3 sequences, with approximately 23% observed a single time. The CDR3 spans 13 residues. V lost 2 bases and J lost 4, with 8 bases in between. CDR1 is MGHRA and CDR2 is YSYEKL in the germline V gene. The TCR originated in a male patient between 10 and 17 years old who had a stem cell transplant for acute lymphoblastic leukemia, so the T cells may come from the graft donor. The input for sequencing was PBMCs, mostly from graft donor cells, taken 180 days after TCRalphabeta/CD19-depleted stem cell transplant. The V and J genes are TRBV4-1 and TRBJ1-2; D is unresolved. The CDR3 reads CASSQFGFYGYTF. CDR3 bases: TGCGCCAGCAGCCAATTCGGGTTCTATGGCTACACCTTC.